A single TCR beta chain is shown here with its context. The data stem from a study of identical twins. V was clipped by 3 bases and J by 0 bases, with 6 bases between them. CDR3 length equals 13 residues. In germline, CDR1 is SGHRS, CDR2 YFSETQ. TCRdb itself ran the 5' RACE reads through MiXCR, one entry per CDR3 protein. This repertoire shows some 500,000 distinct CDR3 sequences, 20% to 25% found once; its top ten account for around 0.91%. These data were also filed under a second study, of T cells expressing NK-cell markers. This second report adds: There were a few donors in whom these clonotypes also led the CD3+CD56-NKG2C+ fraction. Whether expanded NKG2C+ T cell clones were HCMV-specific remained unclear.

This chain uses TRBV5-1 with TRBJ1-1; the D is unclear. The origin of this receptor is a woman under 30 in good health. The source material was CD4+ T cells sorted from blood. The CDR3 loop is CASSSKVNTEAFF. The CDR3 coding sequence is TGCGCCAGCAGCTCGAAGGTGAACACTGAAGCTTTCTTT. Looking up the rest from reference TRBV5-1 and TRBJ1-1 gives the full variable domain: KAGVTQTPRYLIKTRGQQVTLSCSPISGHRSVSWYQQTPGQGLQFLFEYFSETQRNKGNFPGRFSGRQFSNSRSEMNVSTLELGDSALYLCASSSKVNTEAFFGQGTRLTVV.